What follows is one T cell receptor beta chain and its context. Germline CDR1 DFQATT, CDR2 SNEGSKA (reference sequence). V lost 6 bases to trimming and J lost 0 bases, with 15 bases between them. The CDR3 sequence is 15 residues long. This entry comes from a study of blood T cells in healthy people across ages. For the second PCR, which ran for 7 to 11 cycles, a sample-barcoded 5' primer and a J-beta primer mix were used. MiXCR was run by TCRdb on the 5' RACE reads, yielding one entry per CDR3 protein. This table holds 650,000 to 950,000 distinct CDR3 sequences, more than 40% found once. V and J are TRBV20-1 and TRBJ1-5; D unresolved. The TCR was taken from a man in his 60s in good health. The sample consisted of blood. CDR3 DNA: TGCAGTGCAAAAGACCTGACGAATAGCAATCAGCCCCAGCATTTT. Translation gives CSAKDLTNSNQPQHF.